Here is one T cell receptor (beta chain) with its context. Antigen unknown. This sample is drawn from a study of CD8 T cells in ankylosing spondylitis. Regarding the study as a whole: The authors reported significant enrichment of disease-linked clones in matched ankylosing spondylitis synovial fluid. Clones linked to disease, bearing a CD8+ phenotype, were relatively rare in peripheral blood. Fewer than 10 highly homologous variants made up a TCR beta motif that seemed to typify ankylosing spondylitis blood. In reactive arthritis synovial fluid and blood, some motif variants had been reported before.

Quantitative 5'-RACE with molecular barcodes produced the TCR beta libraries. MiXCR was run by TCRdb on the 5' RACE reads, yielding one entry per CDR3 protein. The table lists roughly 370,000 distinct CDR3 sequences, 20% to 25% of them singletons. The germline gives CDR1 MNHEY, CDR2 SMNVEV (reference sequence). V lost 4 bases and J lost 7; bases outside the gene matches: 14. The CDR3 extends over 17 amino acids. The source is a male donor with ankylosing spondylitis. Sequenced sample: blood, either unsorted or a sorted T cell fraction (not recorded which). The chain carries TRBV27 and TRBJ2-4; 9 nucleotides match TRBD2. CDR3 in DNA: TGTGCCAGCAGTTCCAACCGACTAGCGGAAGGGCGGAACATTCAGTACTTC. As protein: CASSSNRLAEGRNIQYF.